This T cell receptor (beta chain) emerged from a study of regulatory T cells in long-lasting Graves disease. The CDR3 contains 19 residues. Germline trimming cut 6 bases from V and 0 bases from J; bases unmatched to any gene: 14. The authors built TCR beta libraries using iRepertoire HTBI primers and Arm-PCR of CDR3 regions. In the original workflow: Across the samples, identification revealed 50 to 80 TRBV and more than twelve TRBJ segments. TCRdb used MiXCR to reprocess the multiplex PCR reads, holding one entry per CDR3 protein. These V and J calls originate from TCRdb's pipeline instead of the authors' own analysis. The sample has about 430,000 distinct CDR3 sequences, around 20% seen once; the top ten hold roughly an eighth. Indicated time point: persistent/refractory GD, antithyroid drugs over 5 years with positive TRAb. With RNA extracted from PBMCs as input, the TCR library was made. American Thyroid Association guidelines defined Graves' disease diagnosis.

In its sample, this clonotype was seen many times. The receptor's source is a female donor with Graves disease. The genes are TRBV12-3 or TRBV12-4 and TRBJ2-6, with 7 positions matching TRBD1. The input for sequencing was peripheral blood mononuclear cells (PBMCs), taken when the disease was refractory, from a patient treated with antithyroid drugs. The CDR3 loop reads CASRGDRALNPSGANVLTF. In DNA form, the CDR3 reads TGTGCCAGCAGGGGAGACAGGGCGTTAAATCCCTCTGGGGCCAACGTCCTGACTTTC.